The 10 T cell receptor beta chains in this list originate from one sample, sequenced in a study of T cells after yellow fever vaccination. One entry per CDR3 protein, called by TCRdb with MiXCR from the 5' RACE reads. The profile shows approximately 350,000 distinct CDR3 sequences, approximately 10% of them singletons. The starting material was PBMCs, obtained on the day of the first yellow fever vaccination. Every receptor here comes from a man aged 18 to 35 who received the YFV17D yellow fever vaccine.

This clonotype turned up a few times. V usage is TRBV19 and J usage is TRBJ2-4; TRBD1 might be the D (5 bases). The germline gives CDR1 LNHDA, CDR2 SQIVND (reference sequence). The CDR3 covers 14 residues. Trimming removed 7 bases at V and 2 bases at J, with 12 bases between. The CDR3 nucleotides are TGTGCCAGTAACAGAGACAGCACCAAAAACATTCAGTACTTC. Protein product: CASNRDSTKNIQYF.

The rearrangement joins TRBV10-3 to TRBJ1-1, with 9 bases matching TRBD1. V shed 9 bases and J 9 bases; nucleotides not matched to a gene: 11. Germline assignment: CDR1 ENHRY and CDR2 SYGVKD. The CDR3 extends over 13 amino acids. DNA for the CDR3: TGTGCCATAAGACCGCGACAGGGGGTAAAAGCTTTCTTT. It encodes CAIRPRQGVKAFF.

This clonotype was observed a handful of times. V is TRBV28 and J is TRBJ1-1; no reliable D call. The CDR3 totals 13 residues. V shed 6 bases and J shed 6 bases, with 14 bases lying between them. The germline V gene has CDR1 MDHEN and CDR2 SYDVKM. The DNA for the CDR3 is TGTGCCAGCAGGCAAGGGAAAAGGGCTGAAGCTTTCTTT. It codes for CASRQGKRAEAFF.

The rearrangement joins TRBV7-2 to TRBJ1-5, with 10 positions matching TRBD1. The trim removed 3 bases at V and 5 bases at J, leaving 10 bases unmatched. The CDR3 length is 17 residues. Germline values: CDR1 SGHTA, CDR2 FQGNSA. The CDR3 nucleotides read TGTGCCAGCAGCTTGCGAGAGACAGGGGGCATCTATCAGCCCCAGCATTTT. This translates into CASSLRETGGIYQPQHF. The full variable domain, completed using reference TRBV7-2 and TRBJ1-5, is GAGVSQSPSNKVTEKGKDVELRCDPISGHTALYWYRQSLGQGLEFLIYFQGNSAPDKSGLPSDRFSAERTGGSVSTLTIQRTQQEDSAVYLCASSLRETGGIYQPQHFGDGTRLSIL.

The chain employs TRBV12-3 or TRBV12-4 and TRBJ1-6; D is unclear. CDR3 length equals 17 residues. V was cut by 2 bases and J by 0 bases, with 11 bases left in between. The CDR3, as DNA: TGTGCCAGCAGTTTATCGACGGGGAGCTCCTATAATTCACCCCTCCACTTT. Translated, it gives CASSLSTGSSYNSPLHF.

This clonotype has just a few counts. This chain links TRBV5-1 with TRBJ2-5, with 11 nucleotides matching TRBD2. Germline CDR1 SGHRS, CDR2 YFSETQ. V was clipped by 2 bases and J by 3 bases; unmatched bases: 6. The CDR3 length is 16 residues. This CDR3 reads CASSLASGGYEETQYF. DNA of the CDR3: TGCGCCAGCAGCTTAGCTAGCGGGGGGTATGAAGAGACCCAGTACTTC.

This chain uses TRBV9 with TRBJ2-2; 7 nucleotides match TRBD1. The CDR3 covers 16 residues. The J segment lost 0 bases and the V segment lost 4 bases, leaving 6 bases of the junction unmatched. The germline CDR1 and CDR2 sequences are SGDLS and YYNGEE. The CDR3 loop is CASSPRTGANTGELFF. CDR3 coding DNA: TGTGCCAGCAGCCCCCGGACAGGCGCGAACACCGGGGAGCTGTTTTTT.

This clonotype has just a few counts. CDR3 protein: CAISESGGGLLTGELFF. CDR3 DNA sequence: TGTGCCATCAGTGAGTCGGGTGGCGGACTTCTCACCGGGGAGCTGTTTTTT. The rearrangement uses TRBV10-3 and TRBJ2-2, with D possibly matching TRBD2 (5 bases). V dropped 0 bases and J dropped 4 bases, with 15 bases sitting between them. This CDR3 spans 17 amino acids. The germline gives CDR1 ENHRY, CDR2 SYGVKD.

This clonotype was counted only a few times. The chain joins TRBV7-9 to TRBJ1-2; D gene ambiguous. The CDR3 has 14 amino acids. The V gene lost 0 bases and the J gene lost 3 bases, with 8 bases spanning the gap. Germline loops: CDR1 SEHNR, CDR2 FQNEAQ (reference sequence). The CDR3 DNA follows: TGTGCCAGCAGCTTAGCGGTAACCGACTATGGCTACACCTTC. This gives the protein CASSLAVTDYGYTF.

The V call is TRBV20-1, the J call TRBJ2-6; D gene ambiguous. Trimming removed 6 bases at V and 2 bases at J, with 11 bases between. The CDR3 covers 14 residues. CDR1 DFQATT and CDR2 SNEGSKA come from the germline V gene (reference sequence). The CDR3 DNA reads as TGCAGTGCCAGACCCGCTACTGGGGCCAACGTCCTGACTTTC. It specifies CSARPATGANVLTF.